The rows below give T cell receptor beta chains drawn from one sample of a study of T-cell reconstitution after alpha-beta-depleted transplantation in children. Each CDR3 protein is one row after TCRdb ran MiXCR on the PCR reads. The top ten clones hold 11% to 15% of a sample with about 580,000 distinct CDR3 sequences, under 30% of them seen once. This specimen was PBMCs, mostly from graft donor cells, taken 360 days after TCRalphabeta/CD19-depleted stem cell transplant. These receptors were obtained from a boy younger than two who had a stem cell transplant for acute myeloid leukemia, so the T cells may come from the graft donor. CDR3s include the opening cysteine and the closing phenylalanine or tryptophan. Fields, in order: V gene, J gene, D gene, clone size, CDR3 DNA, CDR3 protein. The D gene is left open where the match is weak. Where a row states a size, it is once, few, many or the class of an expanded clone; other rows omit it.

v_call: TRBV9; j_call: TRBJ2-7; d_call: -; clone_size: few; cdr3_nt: TGTGCCAGCAGCCGGTCCAACCCCTACGAGCAGTACTTC; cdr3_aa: CASSRSNPYEQYF
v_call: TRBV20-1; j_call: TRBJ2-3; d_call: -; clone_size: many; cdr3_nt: TGCAGTGCTAGTCCCAGAACTAGCACAGATACGCAGTATTTT; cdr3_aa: CSASPRTSTDTQYF
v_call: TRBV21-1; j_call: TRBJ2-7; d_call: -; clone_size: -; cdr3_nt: TGTGCCAGCCGGACTGGGCAAACCGGGAACTACGAGCAGTACTTC; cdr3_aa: CASRTGQTGNYEQYF
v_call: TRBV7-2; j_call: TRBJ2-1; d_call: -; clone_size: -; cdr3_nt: TGTGCCAGCAGCTTTTTAGCCTTGTACAATGAGCAGTTCTTC; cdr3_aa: CASSFLALYNEQFF
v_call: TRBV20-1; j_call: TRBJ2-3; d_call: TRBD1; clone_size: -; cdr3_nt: TGCAGTGCTGGGGGACAGTTTAGCACAGATACGCAGTATTTT; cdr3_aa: CSAGGQFSTDTQYF
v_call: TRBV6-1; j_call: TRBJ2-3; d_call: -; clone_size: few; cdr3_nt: TGTGCCAGCAGAAAGATCACAGGGTCAGATACGCAGTATTTT; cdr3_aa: CASRKITGSDTQYF
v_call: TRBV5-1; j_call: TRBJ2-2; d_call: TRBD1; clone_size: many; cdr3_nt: TGCGCCAGCAGCTTCACCGGGGGGACAGGGACCAACACCGGGGAGCTGTTTTTT; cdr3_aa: CASSFTGGTGTNTGELFF
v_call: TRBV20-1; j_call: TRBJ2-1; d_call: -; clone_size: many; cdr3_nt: TGCAGTGCCCCCCGGCCTCAGGTCTACAATGAGCAGTTCTTC; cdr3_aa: CSAPRPQVYNEQFF
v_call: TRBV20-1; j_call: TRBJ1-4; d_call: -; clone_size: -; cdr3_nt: TGCAGTGCTAGGCCACAGGGTCCGATTAATGAAAAACTGTTTTTT; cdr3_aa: CSARPQGPINEKLFF
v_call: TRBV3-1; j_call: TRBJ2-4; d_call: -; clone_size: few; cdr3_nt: TGTGCCAGCATTACCACGTGCGAACCCCTAGCCAAAAACATTCAGTACTTC; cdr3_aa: CASITTCEPLAKNIQYF
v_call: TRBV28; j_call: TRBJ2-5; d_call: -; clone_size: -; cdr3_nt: TGTGCCAGCAGTGCGGGGGCAGGCCGGACCCAGTACTTC; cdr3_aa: CASSAGAGRTQYF
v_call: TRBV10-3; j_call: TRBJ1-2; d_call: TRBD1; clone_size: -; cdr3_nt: TGTGCCTCCAGGACAGGGGACGAGGATGGCTACACCTTC; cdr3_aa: CASRTGDEDGYTF
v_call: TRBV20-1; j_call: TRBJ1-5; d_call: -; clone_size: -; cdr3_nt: TGCAGTGCTAGAGTACAGGGACTTCCTAATCAGCCCCAGCATTTT; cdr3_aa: CSARVQGLPNQPQHF
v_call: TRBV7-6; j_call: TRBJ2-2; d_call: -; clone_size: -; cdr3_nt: TGTGCCAGCAGCTTTTATCCCAAAGTGGAGACCTTGACCGGGGAGCTGTTTTTT; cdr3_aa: CASSFYPKVETLTGELFF
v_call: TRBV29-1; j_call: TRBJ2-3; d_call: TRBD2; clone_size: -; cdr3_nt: TGCAGCGGCGGGACTAGCGGTAGCACAGATACGCAGTATTTT; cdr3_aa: CSGGTSGSTDTQYF
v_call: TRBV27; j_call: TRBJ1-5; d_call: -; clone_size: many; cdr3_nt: TGTGCCAGCAGTTTAAGGACCGGTAGCAATCAGCCCCAGCATTTT; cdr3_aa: CASSLRTGSNQPQHF
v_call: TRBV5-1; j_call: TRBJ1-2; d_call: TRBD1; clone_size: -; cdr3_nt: TGCGCCAGCAGGCTGACAGGGAACTATGGCTACACCTTC; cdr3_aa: CASRLTGNYGYTF
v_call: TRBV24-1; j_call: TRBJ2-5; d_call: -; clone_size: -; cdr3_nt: TGTGCCACCAGTGATTCCGGGACACCACAAGAGACCCAGTACTTC; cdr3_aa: CATSDSGTPQETQYF
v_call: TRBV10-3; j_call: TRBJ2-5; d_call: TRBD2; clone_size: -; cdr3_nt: TGTGCCATCAGTGAGCCGGGGGAGGGGATAGAGACCCAGTACTTC; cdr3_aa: CAISEPGEGIETQYF
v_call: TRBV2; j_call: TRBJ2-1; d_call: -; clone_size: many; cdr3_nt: TGTGCCAGCAGCCCTCCCCTCGACAATGAGCAGTTCTTC; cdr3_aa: CASSPPLDNEQFF
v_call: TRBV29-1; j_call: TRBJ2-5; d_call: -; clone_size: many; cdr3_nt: TGCAGCGTTGGACAGGTGGTGGGAGAGACCCAGTACTTC; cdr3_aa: CSVGQVVGETQYF
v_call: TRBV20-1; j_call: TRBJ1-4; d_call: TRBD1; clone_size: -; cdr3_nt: TGCAGTGCTAGAGCAGGGGGGCCATGGGAAAAACTGTTTTTT; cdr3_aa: CSARAGGPWEKLFF
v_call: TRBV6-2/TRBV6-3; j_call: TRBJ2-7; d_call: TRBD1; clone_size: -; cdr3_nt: TGTGCCAGCAGAACAGGGGTTATCCCCTACGAGCAGTACTTC; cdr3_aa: CASRTGVIPYEQYF
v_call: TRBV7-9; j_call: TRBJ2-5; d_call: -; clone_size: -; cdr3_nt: TGTGCCAGCAGCGCGGTCAGCGAGACCCAGTACTTC; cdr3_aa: CASSAVSETQYF
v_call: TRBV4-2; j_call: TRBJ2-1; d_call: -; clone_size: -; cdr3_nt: TGTGCCAGCAGTTTGTTTCTGAGCGGTGCCTACAATGAGCAGTTCTTC; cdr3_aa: CASSLFLSGAYNEQFF
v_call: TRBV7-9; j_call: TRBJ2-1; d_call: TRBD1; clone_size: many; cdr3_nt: TGTGCCAGCAGCTGGGACAGGGACCATGAGCAGTTCTTC; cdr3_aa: CASSWDRDHEQFF
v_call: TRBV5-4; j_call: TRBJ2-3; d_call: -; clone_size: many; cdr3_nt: TGTGCCAGCAGCTTGGGGGATAGCACAGATACGCAGTATTTT; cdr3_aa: CASSLGDSTDTQYF
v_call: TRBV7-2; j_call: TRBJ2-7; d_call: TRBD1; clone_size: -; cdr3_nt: TGTGCCAGCCAGCCCTGGACAGGGGTGACGGACGAGCAGTACTTC; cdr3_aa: CASQPWTGVTDEQYF
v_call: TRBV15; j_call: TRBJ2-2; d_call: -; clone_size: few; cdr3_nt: TGTGCCACCAGCAGAGAACAGGTGGTCACCGGGGAGCTGTTTTTT; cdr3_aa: CATSREQVVTGELFF
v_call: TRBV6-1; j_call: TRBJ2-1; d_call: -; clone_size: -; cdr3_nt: TGTGCCAGCAGCCACCTGATTCGACGAACCTCCTACAATGAGCAGTTCTTC; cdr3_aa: CASSHLIRRTSYNEQFF
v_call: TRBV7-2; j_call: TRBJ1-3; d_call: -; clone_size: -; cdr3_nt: TGTGCCAGTCAGGACCTCTCTGGAAACACCATATATTTT; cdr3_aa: CASQDLSGNTIYF
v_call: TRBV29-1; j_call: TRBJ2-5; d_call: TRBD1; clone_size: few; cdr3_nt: TGCAGCGTTGAGGCCGGGACAGGGAGAGAGACCCAGTACTTC; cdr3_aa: CSVEAGTGRETQYF
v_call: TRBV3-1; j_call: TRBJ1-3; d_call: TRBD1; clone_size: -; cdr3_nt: TGTGCCAGCAGCCGTCACACACAGGGGTACGGAAACACCATATATTTT; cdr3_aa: CASSRHTQGYGNTIYF
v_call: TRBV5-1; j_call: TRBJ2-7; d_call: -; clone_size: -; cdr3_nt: TGCGCCAGCAGCTTTGGACAGGAGGGGTACTACGAGCAGTACTTC; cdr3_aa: CASSFGQEGYYEQYF
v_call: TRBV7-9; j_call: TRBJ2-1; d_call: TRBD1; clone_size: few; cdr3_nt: TGTGCCAGCAGTAATACAGGGGCCGGATACAATGAGCAGTTCTTC; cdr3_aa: CASSNTGAGYNEQFF
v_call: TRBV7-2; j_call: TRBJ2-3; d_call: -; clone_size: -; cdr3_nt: TGTGCCAGCAGCCCAAGCCCGACCACAGATACGCAGTATTTT; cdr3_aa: CASSPSPTTDTQYF
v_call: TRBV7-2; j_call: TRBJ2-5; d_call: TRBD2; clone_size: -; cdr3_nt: TGTGCCAGCGCCGGGACTAGCGGGGGCGAGACCCAGTACTTC; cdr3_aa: CASAGTSGGETQYF
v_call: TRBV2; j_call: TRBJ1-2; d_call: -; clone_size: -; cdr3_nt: TGTGCCAGCAGTGAAGAAGGTCCCGTCGGTGGTGGCTACACCTTC; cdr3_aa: CASSEEGPVGGGYTF
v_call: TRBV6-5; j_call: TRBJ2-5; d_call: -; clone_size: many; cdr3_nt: TGTGCCAGCAGGCCTCCCCCGCATGAGACCCAGTACTTC; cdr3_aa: CASRPPPHETQYF
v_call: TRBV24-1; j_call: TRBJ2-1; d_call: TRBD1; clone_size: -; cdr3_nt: TGTGCCACCAGTGATTCGGCCACCGGGACAGGCTACAATGAGCAGTTCTTC; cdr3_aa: CATSDSATGTGYNEQFF
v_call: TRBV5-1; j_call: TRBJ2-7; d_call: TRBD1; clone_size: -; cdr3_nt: TGCGCCAGCAGCCCCCTGGACAGGGAGTCCTACGAGCAGTACTTC; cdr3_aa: CASSPLDRESYEQYF
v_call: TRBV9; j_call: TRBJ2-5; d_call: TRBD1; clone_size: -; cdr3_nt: TGTGCCAGCAGCGTCGGACAGGGAGGCGAGACCCAGTACTTC; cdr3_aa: CASSVGQGGETQYF
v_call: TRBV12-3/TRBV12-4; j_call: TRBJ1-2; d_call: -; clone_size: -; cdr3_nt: TGTGCCAGCAGTTTCACACCTCTTAACTATGGCTACACCTTC; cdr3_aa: CASSFTPLNYGYTF
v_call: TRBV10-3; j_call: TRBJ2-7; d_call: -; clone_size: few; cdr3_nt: TGTGCCATCAGTGGATCTCAGGGCACTCTTACCTACGAGCAGTACTTC; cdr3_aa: CAISGSQGTLTYEQYF
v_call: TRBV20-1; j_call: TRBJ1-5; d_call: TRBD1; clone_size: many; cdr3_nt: TGCAGTGCTAGGGGAACCGGGACAGACAATCAGCCCCAGCATTTT; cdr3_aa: CSARGTGTDNQPQHF
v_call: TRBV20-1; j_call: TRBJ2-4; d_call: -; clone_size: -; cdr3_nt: TGCTGTGCTAAGTGGGGCACAGAACTAGCCAAAAACATTCAGTACTTC; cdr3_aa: CCAKWGTELAKNIQYF
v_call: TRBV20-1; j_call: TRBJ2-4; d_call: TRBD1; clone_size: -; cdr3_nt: TGCAGTGCTAGAAGGACAGGGTGGGAGTACTTC; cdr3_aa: CSARRTGWEYF
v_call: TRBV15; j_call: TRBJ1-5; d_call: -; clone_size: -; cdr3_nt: TGTGCCACCAGCGAAACAGGGTATCAGCCCCAGCATTTT; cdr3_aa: CATSETGYQPQHF
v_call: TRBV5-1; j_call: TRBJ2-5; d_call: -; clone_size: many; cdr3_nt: TGCGCCAGCAGCTCCGTGTCTTTGTACCAAGAGACCCAGTACTTC; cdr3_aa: CASSSVSLYQETQYF